The 18 T cell receptor beta chains below all came from one sample that was sequenced in a study of OX40 agonist ivuxolimab in advanced cancers. Receptors were amplified or captured by the immunoSEQ multiplex PCR assay. The clones in this table, taken by TCRdb from immuneACCESS, are in-frame only. Not every clone is retained; where verified, under half of the shortfall comes from an unresolved V gene, and the cause of the rest is unknown. Present in this sample are approximately 89,000 clones, roughly 88% of which were seen just once. The biggest ten clones account for about 0.31% of the sample. The material was CD4+ or CD8+ T cells sorted from blood, obtained in a trial of the OX40 agonist ivuxolimab. Receptor source: an adult with an advanced solid tumor such as melanoma, head and neck, liver or kidney cancer.

This rearrangement joins TRBV4-1 to TRBJ1-2; D gene uncertain. V shed 0 bases and J shed 2 bases, with 7 bases lying between them. Germline lookup yields CDR1 MGHRA and CDR2 YSYEKL. This CDR3 region has 14 residues. The CDR3 loop is CASSQEGGNYGYTF. CDR3 DNA sequence: TGCGCCAGCAGCCAAGAAGGAGGGAACTATGGCTACACCTTC.

The V and J genes are TRBV11-1 and TRBJ1-6; weak D call: TRBD1 (6 bases). V lost 2 bases to trimming and J lost 10 bases, with 12 bases between them. Germline V gene lookup returns CDR1 SGHAT and CDR2 FQDESV (reference sequence). The CDR3 extends over 14 amino acids. The CDR3 bases are TGTGCCAGCAGCTTAATGAGGGGGTGGTCACCCCTCCACTTT. This sequence encodes CASSLMRGWSPLHF.

The V and J genes are TRBV5-6 and TRBJ2-3, with D possibly matching TRBD2 (7 bases). V lost 4 bases and J 2 bases, leaving 17 bases between the germline ends. The CDR3 loop spans 16 amino acids. Germline V gives CDR1 SGHDT, CDR2 YYEEEE. CDR3 DNA sequence: TGTGCCAGCAGCCGGGTGGGGGGGCGATACACAGATACGCAGTATTTT. Protein: CASSRVGGRYTDTQYF. Filled out from reference TRBV5-6 and TRBJ2-3, the complete variable domain reads DAGVTQSPTHLIKTRGQQVTLRCSPKSGHDTVSWYQQALGQGPQFIFQYYEEEERQRGNFPDRFSGHQFPNYSSELNVNALLLGDSALYLCASSRVGGRYTDTQYFGPGTRLTVL.

The chain joins TRBV10-3 to TRBJ2-3, with a weak D call TRBD1 (5 bases). The germline gives CDR1 ENHRY, CDR2 SYGVKD. This CDR3 region has 15 residues. V lost 4 bases to trimming and J lost 0 bases, with 11 bases between them. In DNA, the CDR3 is TGTGCCATCAGTGGGGAATGGGGCAGCACAGATACGCAGTATTTT. The encoded protein is CAISGEWGSTDTQYF.

V usage is TRBV18 and J usage is TRBJ1-6, with 7 nucleotides matching TRBD1. Germline V lookup: CDR1 KGHSH, CDR2 LQKENI. CDR3 length: 14 amino acids. V shed 2 bases, J shed 14 bases, and the junction held 9 bases outside the gene matches. The CDR3 is CASSPIDRVAALHF. As DNA, the CDR3 is TGTGCCAGCTCACCAATCGACAGGGTGGCAGCCCTCCACTTT.

This clone is a singleton in its sample. The chain couples TRBV2 to TRBJ2-2; D ambiguous. The CDR3 length is 15 residues. Trimming cost V 5 bases and J 2 bases, with 12 bases left between them. The germline V gene has CDR1 SNHLY and CDR2 FYNNEI. CDR3 protein: CASSLATANTGELFF. CDR3 DNA sequence: TGTGCCAGCAGTCTTGCCACGGCTAACACCGGGGAGCTGTTTTTT.

This clone came up once. V is TRBV11-2 and J is TRBJ1-1; TRBD1 might be the D (5 bases). Trimming pared 0 bases from V and 5 bases from J, leaving 7 bases between. CDR3 size: 13 residues. The germline V gene encodes CDR1 SGHAT and CDR2 FQNNGV. CDR3 amino acids: CASSLDRGTEAFF. For the CDR3, the DNA is TGTGCCAGCAGCTTAGATAGGGGTACTGAAGCTTTCTTT.

This clone was detected once. The chain couples TRBV29-1 to TRBJ1-2, with D unclear. CDR1 is SQVTM, CDR2 ANQGSEA, per germline. The ends were cut back, 7 bases at V and 6 bases at J, with 15 bases in the middle. The CDR3 runs to 12 residues. DNA of the CDR3: TGCAGCGCTGGGAGGAGGGATAATGGCTACACCTTC. This sequence encodes CSAGRRDNGYTF.

The V call is TRBV7-3, the J call TRBJ1-6; TRBD1 matches 8 bases. The germline V gene encodes CDR1 SGHTA and CDR2 FQGTGA. After removal of 1 base from V and 6 bases from J, the junction contained 5 bases not matched to a gene. The CDR3 extends over 16 amino acids. In nucleotides, the CDR3 is TGTGCCAGCAGCTTAAGAGGACAGGGCGGTAATTCACCCCTCCACTTT. Translated, it gives CASSLRGQGGNSPLHF.

This clone occurred a few times. This rearrangement joins TRBV2 to TRBJ2-5; D is ambiguous. V was pared by 4 bases and J by 3 bases, with 12 bases between. Germline-derived CDR1 and CDR2 are SNHLY and FYNNEI. The CDR3 spans 14 residues. In nucleotides, the CDR3 is TGTGCCAGCAGTGGGAGTGACCAAAAAGAGACCCAGTACTTC. This gives the protein CASSGSDQKETQYF.

The J gene is TRBJ2-1, the V gene TRBV25-1; D gene unclear. Trimming pared 1 base from V and 7 bases from J, leaving 5 bases between. The germline V gene encodes CDR1 MGHDK and CDR2 SYGVNS. The CDR3 spans 12 residues. CDR3 in DNA: TGTGCCAGCAGTGAATCCAGTAATGAGCAGTTCTTC. As protein: CASSESSNEQFF.

The chain is built from TRBV6-1 and TRBJ1-6; TRBD1 is a possible D gene (6 bases). V lost 0 bases and J lost 10, with 13 bases in between. The CDR3 covers 15 residues. Germline V gene sequence: CDR1 MNHNS, CDR2 SASEGT. The CDR3 is CASSEAGRGGSPLHF. CDR3 sequence (DNA): TGTGCCAGCAGTGAAGCCGGCAGGGGAGGATCACCCCTCCACTTT.

This rearrangement joins TRBV5-1 to TRBJ1-2; no reliable D call. CDR3 length: 15 amino acids. The germline V gene has CDR1 SGHRS and CDR2 YFSETQ. Between the trimmed V and J ends, which lost 4 bases and 1 base, there was a span of 14 bases. CDR3 amino acids: CASSPGQDHNYGYTF. The CDR3 coding sequence is TGCGCCAGCAGCCCCGGCCAGGATCATAACTATGGCTACACCTTC.

V is TRBV5-6 and J is TRBJ1-6; 8 bases fit TRBD1. This CDR3 has 15 residues. V was clipped by 2 bases and J by 7 bases; unmatched bases: 5. Germline V gene data show CDR1 as SGHDT and CDR2 as YYEEEE. DNA for the CDR3: TGTGCCAGCAGCTTCCGGACAGGGCAAAATTCACCCCTCCACTTT. It is translated as CASSFRTGQNSPLHF.

The chain links TRBV4-1 to TRBJ2-1; TRBD2 agrees at 8 bases. V dropped 0 bases and J dropped 0; count of bases not matched to a gene: 7. The CDR3 covers 18 residues. Germline loops: CDR1 MGHRA, CDR2 YSYEKL. CDR3 in amino acids: CASSQDIAGGSSYNEQFF. CDR3 in DNA: TGCGCCAGCAGCCAAGATATCGCGGGGGGTAGCTCCTACAATGAGCAGTTCTTC.

The chain carries TRBV29-1 and TRBJ1-4, with D possibly matching TRBD1 (6 bases). Germline V gives CDR1 SQVTM, CDR2 ANQGSEA. This CDR3 is built from 13 residues. The ends were cut back, 6 bases at V and 7 bases at J, with 15 bases in the middle. The DNA for the CDR3 is TGCAGCGTCTCTAGACAGGCCGGTGAAAAACTGTTTTTT. Its protein is CSVSRQAGEKLFF.

The CDR3 loop reads CASSPAGGASYNSPLHF. In nucleotides, the CDR3 is TGTGCCAGCAGCCCGGCAGGGGGCGCCTCCTATAATTCACCCCTCCACTTT. The rearrangement uses TRBV5-4 and TRBJ1-6; the match to TRBD1 covers 8 bases. The CDR3 loop spans 17 amino acids. Germline lookup yields CDR1 SGHNT and CDR2 YYREEE (reference sequence). J was trimmed by 0 bases and V by 4 bases; bases with no gene match: 6.

Only a few counts were recorded for this clone. The V gene is TRBV6-6, the J gene TRBJ2-7; TRBD1 matches 7 bases. After removal of 2 bases from V and 3 bases from J, the junction contained 4 bases not matched to a gene. The CDR3 spans 14 residues. The germline V gene encodes CDR1 MNHNY and CDR2 SVGAGI (reference sequence). The CDR3 bases are TGTGCCAGCAGTTACGGGACAGCTAACTACGAGCAGTACTTC. Protein: CASSYGTANYEQYF.